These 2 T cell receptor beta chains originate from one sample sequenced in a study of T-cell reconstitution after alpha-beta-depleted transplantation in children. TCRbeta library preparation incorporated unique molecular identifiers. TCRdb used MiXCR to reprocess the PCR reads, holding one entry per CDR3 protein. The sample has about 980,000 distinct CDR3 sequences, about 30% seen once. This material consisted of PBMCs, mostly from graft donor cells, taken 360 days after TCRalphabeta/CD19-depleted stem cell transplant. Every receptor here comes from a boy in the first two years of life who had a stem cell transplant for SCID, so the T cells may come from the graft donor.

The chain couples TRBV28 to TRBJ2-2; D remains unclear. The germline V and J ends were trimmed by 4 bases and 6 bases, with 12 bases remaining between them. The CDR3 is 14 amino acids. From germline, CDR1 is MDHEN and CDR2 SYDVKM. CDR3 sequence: CASSSSGDSGELFF. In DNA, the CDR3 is TGTGCCAGCAGTTCCTCGGGTGACTCCGGGGAGCTGTTTTTT. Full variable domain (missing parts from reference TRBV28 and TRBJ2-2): DVKVTQSSRYLVKRTGEKVFLECVQDMDHENMFWYRQDPGLGLRLIYFSYDVKMKEKGDIPEGYSVSREKKERFSLILESASTNQTSMYLCASSSSGDSGELFFGEGSRLTVL.

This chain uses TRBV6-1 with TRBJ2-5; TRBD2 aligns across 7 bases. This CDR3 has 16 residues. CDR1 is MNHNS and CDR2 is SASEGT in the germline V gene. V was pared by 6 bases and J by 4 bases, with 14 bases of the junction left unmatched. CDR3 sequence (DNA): TGTGCCAGCAGGGGGAGGGGAAACCCCCGCGGAGAGACCCAGTACTTC. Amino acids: CASRGRGNPRGETQYF.